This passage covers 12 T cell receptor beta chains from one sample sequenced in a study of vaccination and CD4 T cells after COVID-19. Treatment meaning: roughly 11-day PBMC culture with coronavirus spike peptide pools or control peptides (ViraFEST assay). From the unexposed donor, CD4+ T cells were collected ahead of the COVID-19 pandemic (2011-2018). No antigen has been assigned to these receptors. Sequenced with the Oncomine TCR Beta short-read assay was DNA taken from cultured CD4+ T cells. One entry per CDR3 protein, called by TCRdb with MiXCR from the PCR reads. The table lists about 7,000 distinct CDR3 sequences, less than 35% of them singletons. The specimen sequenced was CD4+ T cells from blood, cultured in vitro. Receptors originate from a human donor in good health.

Written as DNA, the CDR3 is TGCGCCAGCAGCTTCAAAGGGATAGCGGGGGAGCTGTTTTTT. It is translated as CASSFKGIAGELFF. The chain employs TRBV5-1 and TRBJ2-2, with D perhaps TRBD2 (5 bases). Trimming stripped 2 bases from V and 8 bases from J, with 13 bases between. There are 14 residues in the CDR3. CDR1 and CDR2 (germline): SGHRS, YFSETQ.

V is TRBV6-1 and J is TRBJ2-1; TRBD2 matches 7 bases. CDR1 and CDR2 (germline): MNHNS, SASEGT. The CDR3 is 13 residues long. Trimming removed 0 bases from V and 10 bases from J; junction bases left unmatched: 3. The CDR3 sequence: CASSEARGGEQFF. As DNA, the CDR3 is TGTGCCAGCAGTGAAGCGCGGGGAGGGGAGCAGTTCTTC.

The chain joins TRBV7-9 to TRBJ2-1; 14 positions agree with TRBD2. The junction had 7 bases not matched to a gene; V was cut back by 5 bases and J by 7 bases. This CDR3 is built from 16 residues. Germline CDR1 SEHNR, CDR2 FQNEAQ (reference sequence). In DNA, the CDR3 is TGTGCCAGCAGCCCGCGACTAGCGGGGGGGTATAATGAGCAGTTCTTC. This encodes CASSPRLAGGYNEQFF.

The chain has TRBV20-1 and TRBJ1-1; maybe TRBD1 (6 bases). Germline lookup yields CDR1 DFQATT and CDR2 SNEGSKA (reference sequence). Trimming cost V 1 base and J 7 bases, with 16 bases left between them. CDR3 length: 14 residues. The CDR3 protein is CSARGDPGDVEAFF. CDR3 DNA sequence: TGCAGTGCTAGAGGTGACCCAGGGGATGTTGAAGCTTTCTTT.

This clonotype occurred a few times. CDR3 protein: CSGGTGGGITGELFF. In DNA form, the CDR3 reads TGCAGCGGGGGGACAGGGGGCGGGATCACCGGGGAGCTGTTTTTT. This chain joins TRBV29-1 and TRBJ2-2; 12 nucleotides line up with TRBD1. The CDR3 runs to 15 residues. J gave up 4 bases and V 7 bases, and 7 bases lay outside the gene matches. Germline lookup yields CDR1 SQVTM and CDR2 ANQGSEA.

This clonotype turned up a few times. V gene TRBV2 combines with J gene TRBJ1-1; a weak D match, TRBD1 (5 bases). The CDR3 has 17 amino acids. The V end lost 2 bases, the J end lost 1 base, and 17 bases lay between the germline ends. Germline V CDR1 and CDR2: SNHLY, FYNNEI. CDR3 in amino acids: CASSEKGSEGTNTEAFF. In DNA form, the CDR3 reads TGTGCCAGCAGTGAAAAGGGGTCGGAGGGGACGAACACTGAAGCTTTCTTT.

The CDR3 nucleotides are TGTGCCAGTAGTATAGAGGGCAGGGGGGAGACCCAGTACTTC. Its translation is CASSIEGRGETQYF. The chain employs TRBV19 and TRBJ2-5; 7 nucleotides agree with TRBD1. This CDR3 region has 14 residues. J was trimmed by 5 bases and V by 0 bases; bases with no gene match: 3. Germline-derived CDR1 and CDR2 are LNHDA and SQIVND (reference sequence).

The CDR3 is CASSLEDRAVGVPQYF. CDR3 sequence (DNA): TGTGCCAGCAGCTTAGAAGACAGGGCGGTGGGAGTACCCCAGTACTTC. The chain joins TRBV7-2 to TRBJ2-5, with 7 bases that match TRBD1. Trimming removed 1 base from V and 9 bases from J; junction bases left unmatched: 14. The CDR3 is 16 residues long. Per germline, CDR1 SGHTA and CDR2 FQGNSA.

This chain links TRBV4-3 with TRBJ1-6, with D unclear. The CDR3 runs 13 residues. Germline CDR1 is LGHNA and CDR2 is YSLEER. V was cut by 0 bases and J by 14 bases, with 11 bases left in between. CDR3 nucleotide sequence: TGCGCCAGCAGCCAAGATCAATCCGCAGCCCTCCACTTT. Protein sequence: CASSQDQSAALHF.

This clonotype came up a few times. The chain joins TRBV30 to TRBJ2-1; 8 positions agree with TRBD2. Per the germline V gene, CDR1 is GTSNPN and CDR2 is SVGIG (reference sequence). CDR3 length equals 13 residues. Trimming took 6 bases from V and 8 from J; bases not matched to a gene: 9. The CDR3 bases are TGTGCCTGCCGATTTTCGCGGGGGGATGAGCAGTTCTTC. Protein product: CACRFSRGDEQFF.

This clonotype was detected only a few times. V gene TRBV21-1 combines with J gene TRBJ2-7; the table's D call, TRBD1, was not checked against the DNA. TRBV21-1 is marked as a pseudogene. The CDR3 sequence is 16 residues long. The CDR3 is CASSRPPRGGSYEQYF. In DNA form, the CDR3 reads TGTGCCAGCAGCCGTCCCCCTCGCGGTGGATCCTACGAGCAGTACTTC.

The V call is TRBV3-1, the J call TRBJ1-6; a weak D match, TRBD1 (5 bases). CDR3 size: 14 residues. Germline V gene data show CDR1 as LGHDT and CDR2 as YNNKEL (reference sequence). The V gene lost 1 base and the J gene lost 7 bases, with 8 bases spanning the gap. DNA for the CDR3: TGTGCCAGCAGCCAAGGGGGGGGGAATTCACCCCTCCACTTT. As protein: CASSQGGGNSPLHF.